The 15 T cell receptor beta chains below were found in one sample sequenced in a study of Ad26.COV2.S vaccination and SARS-CoV-2 variants. Sequencing was performed with immunoSEQ multiplex PCR; in TCRdb, only in-frame clones are kept and a portion is missing. The sample has approximately 300,000 clones, approximately 86% seen once. Described treatment: some 20 received Ad26.COV2.S at low or high dose, single or two shots; about 5 received placebo; per-sample allocation not given. Sampling took place 63 days after the first vaccine or placebo injection. The source was peripheral blood, collected in a trial of Ad26.COV2.S vaccine versus placebo. The receptors were gathered from a person aged 18-65 years who received the Ad26.COV2.S COVID-19 vaccine or a placebo.

In the case of this clone: At one end, the junction sequence differs from germline, possibly due to a read error. The chain carries TRBV2 and TRBJ1-2; the D is unclear. The CDR3 loop spans 12 amino acids. Germline V gives CDR1 SNHLY, CDR2 FYNNEI. The CDR3, as DNA: TGTGCCAGCAGTCCGGACCCGCCGGCGCCCAACTTC. This sequence encodes CASSPDPPAPNF.

This chain connects TRBV19 to TRBJ1-4; unclear D gene. V dropped 3 bases and J dropped 8 bases, with 10 bases sitting between them. Germline V gene lookup returns CDR1 LNHDA and CDR2 SQIVND (reference sequence). The CDR3 runs to 13 residues. CDR3 nucleotides: TGTGCCAGTAGTATGATGGAAGGGGAAAAACTGTTTTTT. This encodes CASSMMEGEKLFF.

V is TRBV27 and J is TRBJ1-2; 11 positions match TRBD1. The CDR3 runs 14 residues. Per germline, CDR1 MNHEY and CDR2 SMNVEV (reference sequence). J gave up 10 bases and V 3 bases, and 7 bases lay outside the gene matches. This CDR3 reads CASSFQGQGASYTF. CDR3 in DNA: TGTGCCAGCAGTTTTCAAGGACAGGGGGCCTCCTACACCTTC.

V and J are TRBV19 and TRBJ1-4, with 7 bases that match TRBD1. The germline V gene has CDR1 LNHDA and CDR2 SQIVND (reference sequence). The CDR3 is 15 amino acids. V gave up 3 bases and J gave up 7 bases; unmatched junction bases: 8. CDR3 DNA sequence: TGTGCCAGTAGTATCGGCGGGGCAGGGGGTGAAAAACTGTTTTTT. This sequence encodes CASSIGGAGGEKLFF.

Details on this clone: Other DNA sequences of this sample code for an identical CDR3. The chain couples TRBV7-9 to TRBJ2-2; D might be TRBD1 or TRBD2, each matching 5 bases. The CDR3 runs 15 residues. Germline loops: CDR1 SEHNR, CDR2 FQNEAQ (reference sequence). V was clipped by 5 bases and J by 4 bases, with 14 bases between them. The DNA of the CDR3 is TGTGCCAGCAGCCACACCGGGACCCCCACCGGGGAGCTGTTTTTT. Its translation: CASSHTGTPTGELFF.

This chain joins TRBV7-9 and TRBJ1-2; maybe TRBD1 (5 bases). CDR3 length equals 14 residues. V gave up 2 bases and J gave up 4 bases, with 11 bases separating them. The germline CDR1 and CDR2 sequences are SEHNR and FQNEAQ (reference sequence). In nucleotides, the CDR3 is TGTGCCAGCAGCTTAATGGGGGAAACCTATGGCTACACCTTC. Amino acid sequence: CASSLMGETYGYTF.

The chain joins TRBV2 to TRBJ2-3; D gene uncertain. Germline CDR1 reads SNHLY; CDR2 reads FYNNEI. This CDR3 comprises 12 residues. Trimming removed 9 bases from V and 3 bases from J, with 10 bases in between. The CDR3 loop is CASSKDTDTQYF. The CDR3 coding sequence is TGTGCCAGTAGCAAAGATACAGATACGCAGTATTTT.

The rearrangement joins TRBV5-5 to TRBJ1-3; D remains unclear. The V gene lost 0 bases and the J gene lost 0 bases, with 13 bases spanning the gap. The CDR3 loop spans 17 amino acids. Per the germline V gene, CDR1 is SGHKS and CDR2 is YYEKEE (reference sequence). The CDR3 coding sequence is TGTGCCAGCAGCTTGGGGCCCTCGTCAAGCTCTGGAAACACCATATATTTT. Translation: CASSLGPSSSSGNTIYF.

V usage is TRBV29-1 and J usage is TRBJ1-1; D is ambiguous. CDR3 length equals 11 residues. V lost 5 bases and J lost 0, with 4 bases in between. Germline CDR1 and CDR2: SQVTM and ANQGSEA. The CDR3 is CSVHLNTEAFF. In DNA, the CDR3 is TGCAGCGTTCACCTGAACACTGAAGCTTTCTTT.

This clone appeared once. J is TRBJ2-7 and V is TRBV6-5; D call uncertain. This CDR3 is built from 13 residues. Trimming removed 6 bases from V and 6 bases from J, with 15 bases in between. Germline V lookup: CDR1 MNHEY, CDR2 SVGAGI. CDR3 coding DNA: TGTGCCAGCAGGGGCAGACCCGTGCGCGAGCAGTACTTC. Translating it yields CASRGRPVREQYF.

The genes are TRBV4-2 and TRBJ2-5; TRBD2 agrees at 13 bases. Germline CDR1 LGHNA, CDR2 YNFKEQ. V lost 4 bases and J lost 1; bases outside the gene matches: 6. The CDR3 is 17 amino acids. The CDR3 nucleotides are TGTGCCAGCAGCCTGGATGGGACTAGCGGGGTCCAAGAGACCCAGTACTTC. Protein sequence: CASSLDGTSGVQETQYF.

The rearrangement links TRBV11-3 to TRBJ2-2, with D tentatively TRBD1 (5 bases). Germline V CDR1 and CDR2: SGHNT, YENEEA. Trimming shortened V by 4 bases and J by 4 bases, and 10 bases separated the two germline ends. The CDR3 sequence is 14 residues long. The CDR3 here is CASSSGMPTGELFF. In DNA, the CDR3 is TGTGCCAGCAGCTCAGGGATGCCCACCGGGGAGCTGTTTTTT.

The sample holds a few counts of this clone. The rearrangement joins TRBV14 to TRBJ1-1, with D hard to call. CDR3 length: 13 amino acids. In germline, CDR1 is SGHDN, CDR2 FVKESK. The ends were cut back, 1 base at V and 5 bases at J, with 8 bases in the middle. In DNA, the CDR3 is TGTGCCAGCAGCCAAGTTGGTGGTACTGAAGCTTTCTTT. Protein product: CASSQVGGTEAFF. The variable domain in full, with the rest retrieved from reference TRBV14 and TRBJ1-1, is EAGVTQFPSHSVIEKGQTVTLRCDPISGHDNLYWYRRVMGKEIKFLLHFVKESKQDESGMPNNRFLAERTGGTYSTLKVQPAELEDSGVYFCASSQVGGTEAFFGQGTRLTVV.

The rearrangement uses TRBV9 and TRBJ2-1; a weak D match, TRBD1 (5 bases). V lost 0 bases and J lost 1, with 8 bases in between. The length of the CDR3 is 15 residues. Germline CDR1 is SGDLS and CDR2 is YYNGEE. The CDR3, as DNA: TGTGCCAGCAGCGTAGTAGGGGCTTCCTACAATGAGCAGTTCTTC. Protein product: CASSVVGASYNEQFF.

The chain combines TRBV13 with TRBJ1-6, with D possibly matching TRBD1 (6 bases). The CDR3 consists of 15 residues. The ends were cut back, 2 bases at V and 8 bases at J, with 13 bases in the middle. Germline CDR1 reads PRHDT; CDR2 reads FYEKMQ (reference sequence). The CDR3 loop reads CASSLQGGSDSPLHF. The DNA for the CDR3 is TGTGCCAGCAGCTTACAAGGGGGGTCGGATTCACCCCTCCACTTT.